This TCR beta chain appears in the sequencing data of a study of T cell changes during pregnancy in multiple sclerosis. Measured with immunoSEQ multiplex PCR; TCRdb has only the in-frame clones, and not every one. Of some 40,000 clones in the sample, 92% were seen once. The V gene lost 1 base and the J gene lost 0 bases, with 7 bases spanning the gap. CDR1 is SGHTA, CDR2 FQGNSA, per germline. The CDR3 runs to 14 residues. The sample consisted of CD4+ T cells from peripheral blood mononuclear cells, taken in the third trimester of pregnancy. V and J are TRBV7-2 and TRBJ2-7; D is perhaps TRBD2 (5 bases). The clonotype originates from a female donor with multiple sclerosis, enrolled in a pregnancy study. The CDR3: CASSLVGLSYEQYF. CDR3 in DNA: TGTGCCAGCAGCTTAGTAGGACTCTCCTACGAGCAGTACTTC.